This T cell receptor beta chain was found in a study of early T cells in non-severe SARS-CoV-2 infection. General observations from the study: The matching step, a VDJdb search, favored anti-spike CD8 responses and missed private and CD4 specificities.

A single record per CDR3 protein comes from TCRdb applying MiXCR to the 5' RACE reads. The data contain about 42,000 distinct CDR3 sequences, around 7% of them singletons. Trimming removed 0 bases at V and 5 bases at J, with 10 bases between. The CDR3 is 14 amino acids. Germline CDR1 MNHNY, CDR2 SVGAGI (reference sequence). To note about this clonotype: Its antigen is unidentified.

The receptor comes from an adult who was a healthcare worker with PCR-confirmed SARS-CoV-2 infection or an uninfected control (not recorded which). The sequenced sample consisted of whole blood. This chain uses TRBV6-6 with TRBJ2-5; D ambiguous. DNA for the CDR3: TGTGCCAGCAGTTACTCCGAAAACGTGGAGACCCAGTACTTC. This gives the protein CASSYSENVETQYF.